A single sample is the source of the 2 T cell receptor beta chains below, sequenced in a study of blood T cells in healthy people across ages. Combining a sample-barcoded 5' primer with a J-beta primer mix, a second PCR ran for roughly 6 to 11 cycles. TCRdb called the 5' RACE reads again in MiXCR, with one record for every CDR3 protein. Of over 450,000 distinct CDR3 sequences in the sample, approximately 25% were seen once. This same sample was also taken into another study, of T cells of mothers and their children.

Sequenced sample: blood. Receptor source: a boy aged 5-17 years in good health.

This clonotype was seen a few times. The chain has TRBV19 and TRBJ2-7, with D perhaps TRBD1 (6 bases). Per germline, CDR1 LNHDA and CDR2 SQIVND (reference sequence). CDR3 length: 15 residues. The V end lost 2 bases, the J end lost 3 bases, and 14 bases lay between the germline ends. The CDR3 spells CASSISPGQFYEQYF. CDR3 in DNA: TGTGCCAGTAGTATATCCCCAGGACAGTTCTACGAGCAGTACTTC.

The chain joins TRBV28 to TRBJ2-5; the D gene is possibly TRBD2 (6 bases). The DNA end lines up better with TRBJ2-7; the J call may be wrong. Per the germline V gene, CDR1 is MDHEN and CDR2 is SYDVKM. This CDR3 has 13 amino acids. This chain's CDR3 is CASSSGGVLEQYF. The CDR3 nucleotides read TGTGCCAGCAGCTCGGGCGGGGTTCTCGAGCAGTACTTC.